A selection of T cell receptor beta chains follows, all from one sample in a study of cytotoxic CD8 clonotypes in ibrutinib-treated CLL. Here immunoSEQ multiplex PCR was the method, and the copy in TCRdb shows in-frame clones only, minus some. The sample lists 150,000 or so clones, approximately 80% occurring once. The sequencing used PBMCs, collected after 36 months of ibrutinib treatment. All receptors come from a human donor with chronic lymphocytic leukemia. The CDR3 runs from the conserved cysteine through the conserved F or W. A D gene is named only where the DNA matches it firmly. Clone size is not always given. Where it is, it says once, few, many or a class for expanded clones.

abundance: once; d_gene: -; v_gene: TRBV29-1; j_gene: TRBJ2-7; CDR3nt: TGCAGCGTTAAGACAGGAGCCTACGAGCAGTACTTC; CDR3aa: CSVKTGAYEQYF
abundance: once; d_gene: TRBD1; v_gene: TRBV4-1; j_gene: TRBJ1-1; CDR3nt: TGCGCCAGTACCGGGACAGGGTCTCGTAGCACTGAAGCTTTCTTT; CDR3aa: CASTGTGSRSTEAFF
abundance: -; d_gene: -; v_gene: TRBV7-6; j_gene: TRBJ2-1; CDR3nt: TGTGCCAGCAGCTTAAGGGGCAATGAGCAGTTCTTC; CDR3aa: CASSLRGNEQFF
abundance: -; d_gene: -; v_gene: TRBV5-1; j_gene: TRBJ2-7; CDR3nt: TGCGCCAGCAGCTTGGAGGGCAGCTCCTACGAGCAGTACTTC; CDR3aa: CASSLEGSSYEQYF
abundance: -; d_gene: -; v_gene: TRBV11-2; j_gene: TRBJ1-6; CDR3nt: TGTGCCAGCAGCTTAGTTCGGTTCGGCTCCTATAATTCACCCCTCCACTTT; CDR3aa: CASSLVRFGSYNSPLHF
abundance: -; d_gene: TRBD1; v_gene: TRBV6-1; j_gene: TRBJ1-5; CDR3nt: TGTGCCAGCAGTCCGCCGACAGGGTCTCGGCAGCCCCAGCATTTT; CDR3aa: CASSPPTGSRQPQHF
abundance: -; d_gene: -; v_gene: TRBV30; j_gene: TRBJ1-1; CDR3nt: TGTGCCTGGAGTGTTGGACGTACCCAAGCTTTCTTT; CDR3aa: CAWSVGRTQAFF
abundance: -; d_gene: -; v_gene: TRBV4-1; j_gene: TRBJ1-4; CDR3nt: TGCGCCAGCAGCCAAGTTCCTACAACTAATGAAAAACTGTTTTTT; CDR3aa: CASSQVPTTNEKLFF
abundance: -; d_gene: TRBD2; v_gene: TRBV27; j_gene: TRBJ2-1; CDR3nt: TGTGCCAGCAGTTCATTCGGGACTAACAATGAGCAGTTCTTC; CDR3aa: CASSSFGTNNEQFF
abundance: once; d_gene: -; v_gene: TRBV18; j_gene: TRBJ1-6; CDR3nt: TGTGCCAGCTCACCATTGGGAGTACCCCTCCACTTT; CDR3aa: CASSPLGVPLHF
abundance: -; d_gene: -; v_gene: TRBV5-1; j_gene: TRBJ1-2; CDR3nt: TGCGCCAGCAGCTTGGCCGGGGGCACGGACTATGGCTACACCTTC; CDR3aa: CASSLAGGTDYGYTF
abundance: -; d_gene: TRBD2; v_gene: TRBV2; j_gene: TRBJ2-2; CDR3nt: TGTGCCAGCAGTCGACTAGCGCCACGTGCCACCGGGGAGCTGTTTTTT; CDR3aa: CASSRLAPRATGELFF
abundance: few; d_gene: -; v_gene: TRBV19; j_gene: TRBJ2-3; CDR3nt: TGTGCCAGTAGTTCAGACTTGGCTAGCACAGATACGCAGTATTTT; CDR3aa: CASSSDLASTDTQYF
abundance: -; d_gene: -; v_gene: TRBV5-1; j_gene: TRBJ2-7; CDR3nt: TGCGCCACGGCGGGGACGGAGTCTTCAGAGCAGTACTTC; CDR3aa: CATAGTESSEQYF
abundance: -; d_gene: -; v_gene: TRBV14; j_gene: TRBJ1-1; CDR3nt: TGTGCCAGCAGCCAAGGGTTCGGGACTTCCAGGAACACTGAAGCTTTCTTT; CDR3aa: CASSQGFGTSRNTEAFF
abundance: -; d_gene: -; v_gene: TRBV29-1; j_gene: TRBJ1-5; CDR3nt: TGCAGCGCGATCGGGACCGCCGTGGGGGGCAATCAGCCCCAGCATTTT; CDR3aa: CSAIGTAVGGNQPQHF
abundance: -; d_gene: -; v_gene: TRBV30; j_gene: TRBJ1-5; CDR3nt: TGTGCCTGTCGGATAGGGAATCAGCCCCAGCATTTT; CDR3aa: CACRIGNQPQHF
abundance: -; d_gene: -; v_gene: TRBV5-6; j_gene: TRBJ2-3; CDR3nt: TGTGCCAGCAGCTTGGTAGGTAGACCTTCTAGCACAGATACGCAGTATTTT; CDR3aa: CASSLVGRPSSTDTQYF
abundance: -; d_gene: TRBD1; v_gene: TRBV4-1; j_gene: TRBJ1-2; CDR3nt: TGCGCCAGCAGCCCCGGGACAGCGTACTATGGCTACACCTTC; CDR3aa: CASSPGTAYYGYTF
abundance: -; d_gene: -; v_gene: TRBV7-9; j_gene: TRBJ1-1; CDR3nt: TGTGCCAGCAGCCACCCGAGGGGAGAATGGACTGAAGCTTTCTTT; CDR3aa: CASSHPRGEWTEAFF
abundance: -; d_gene: TRBD1; v_gene: TRBV6-5; j_gene: TRBJ2-3; CDR3nt: TGTGCCAGCCGGGACAGAGGGGATACGCAGTATTTT; CDR3aa: CASRDRGDTQYF
abundance: -; d_gene: -; v_gene: TRBV11-3; j_gene: TRBJ1-1; CDR3nt: TGTGCCAGCAGCCTTAGAACTGAAGCTTTCTTT; CDR3aa: CASSLRTEAFF
abundance: once; d_gene: TRBD1; v_gene: TRBV11-3; j_gene: TRBJ2-2; CDR3nt: TGTGCCAGCAGCTTAGAGGACAGGTACCTGGGAGCCGGGGAGCTGTTTTTT; CDR3aa: CASSLEDRYLGAGELFF
abundance: -; d_gene: TRBD1; v_gene: TRBV28; j_gene: TRBJ1-2; CDR3nt: TGTGCCAGCAGTTTATCAGGGGGCGCAGGGGGCTACACCTTC; CDR3aa: CASSLSGGAGGYTF
abundance: -; d_gene: -; v_gene: TRBV2; j_gene: TRBJ2-4; CDR3nt: TGTGCCAGCAGGGGGGGATTCGACATTCAGTACTTC; CDR3aa: CASRGGFDIQYF
abundance: -; d_gene: TRBD2; v_gene: TRBV10-3; j_gene: TRBJ2-2; CDR3nt: TGTGCCATCAGCGGACTAGCGGGAGATGACGGGGAGCTGTTTTTT; CDR3aa: CAISGLAGDDGELFF
abundance: -; d_gene: -; v_gene: TRBV7-3; j_gene: TRBJ1-3; CDR3nt: TGTGCCAGCAGCTTATGGGGGCAATATGGAAACACCATATATTTT; CDR3aa: CASSLWGQYGNTIYF
abundance: -; d_gene: -; v_gene: TRBV21-1; j_gene: TRBJ2-1; CDR3nt: TGTGCCAGCAGCTCAGCGGGAGGGGGCGTGGGCAATGAGCAGTTCTTC; CDR3aa: CASSSAGGGVGNEQFF
abundance: few; d_gene: -; v_gene: TRBV2; j_gene: TRBJ1-1; CDR3nt: TGTGCCAGCATCCCCGATCCAGTAGGTCCTGAAGCTTTCTTT; CDR3aa: CASIPDPVGPEAFF
abundance: -; d_gene: -; v_gene: TRBV5-1; j_gene: TRBJ1-1; CDR3nt: TGCGCCAGCAACAAGGACAAAGTCACTGAAGCTTTCTTT; CDR3aa: CASNKDKVTEAFF
abundance: -; d_gene: -; v_gene: TRBV1; j_gene: TRBJ2-7; CDR3nt: TGCACCAGCAGCCAAGACCGAGGACAGTCCGAGCAGTACTTC; CDR3aa: CTSSQDRGQSEQYF